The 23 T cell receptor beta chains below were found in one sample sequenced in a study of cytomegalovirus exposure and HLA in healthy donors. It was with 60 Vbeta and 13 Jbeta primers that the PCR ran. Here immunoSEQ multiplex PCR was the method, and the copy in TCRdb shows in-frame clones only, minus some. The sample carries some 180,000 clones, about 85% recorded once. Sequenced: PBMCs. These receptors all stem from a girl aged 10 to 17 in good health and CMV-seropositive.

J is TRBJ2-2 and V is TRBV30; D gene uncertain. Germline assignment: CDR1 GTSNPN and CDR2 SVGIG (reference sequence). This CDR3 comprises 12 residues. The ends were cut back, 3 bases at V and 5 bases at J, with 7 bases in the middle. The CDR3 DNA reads TGTGCCTGGAGCGTGTATACCGGGGAGCTGTTTTTT. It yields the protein CAWSVYTGELFF. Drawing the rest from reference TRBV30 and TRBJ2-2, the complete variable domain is SQTIHQWPATLVQPVGSPLSLECTVEGTSNPNLYWYRQAAGRGLQLLFYSVGIGQISSEVPQNLSASRPQDRQFILSSKKLLLSDSGFYLCAWSVYTGELFFGEGSRLTVL.

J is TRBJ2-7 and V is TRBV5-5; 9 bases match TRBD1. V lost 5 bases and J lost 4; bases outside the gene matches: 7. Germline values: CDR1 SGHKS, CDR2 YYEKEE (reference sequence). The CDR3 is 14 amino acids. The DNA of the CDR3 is TGTGCCAGCAGTTCCGGGACAGGGACTTACGAGCAGTACTTC. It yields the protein CASSSGTGTYEQYF.

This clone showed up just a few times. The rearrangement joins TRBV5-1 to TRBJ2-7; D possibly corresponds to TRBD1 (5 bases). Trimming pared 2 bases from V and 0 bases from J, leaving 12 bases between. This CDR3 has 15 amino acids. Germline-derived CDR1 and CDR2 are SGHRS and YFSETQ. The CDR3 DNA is TGCGCCAGCAGCTTAGGCCAGGGTGGCTCCTACGAGCAGTACTTC. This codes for CASSLGQGGSYEQYF.

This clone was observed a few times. CDR3 coding DNA: TGTGCCATCAGTGGGCGGGTTGAAGAGCAGTACTTC. Its translation is CAISGRVEEQYF. The V and J genes are TRBV10-3 and TRBJ2-7, with D perhaps matching TRBD2 (5 bases). The CDR3 covers 12 residues. Germline values: CDR1 ENHRY, CDR2 SYGVKD. V shed 4 bases and J shed 7 bases, with 11 bases lying between them.

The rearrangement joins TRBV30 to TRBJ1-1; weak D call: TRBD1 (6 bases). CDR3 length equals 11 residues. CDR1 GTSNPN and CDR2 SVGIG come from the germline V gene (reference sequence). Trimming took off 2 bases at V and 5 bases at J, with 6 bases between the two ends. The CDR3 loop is CAWSTGTEAFF. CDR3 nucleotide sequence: TGTGCCTGGAGTACAGGGACTGAAGCTTTCTTT.

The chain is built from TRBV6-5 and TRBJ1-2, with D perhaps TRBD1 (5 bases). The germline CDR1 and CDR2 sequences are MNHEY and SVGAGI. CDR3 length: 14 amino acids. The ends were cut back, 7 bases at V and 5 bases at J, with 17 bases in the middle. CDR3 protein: CASMGISGDYGYTF. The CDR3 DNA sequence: TGTGCCAGCATGGGAATTTCGGGGGATTATGGCTACACCTTC.

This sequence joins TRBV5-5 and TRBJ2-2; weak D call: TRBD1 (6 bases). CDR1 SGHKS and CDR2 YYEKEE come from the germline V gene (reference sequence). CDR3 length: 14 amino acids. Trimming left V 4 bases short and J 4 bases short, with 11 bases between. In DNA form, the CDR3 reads TGTGCCAGCAGCAGCACAGGGATCACCGGGGAGCTGTTTTTT. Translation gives CASSSTGITGELFF.

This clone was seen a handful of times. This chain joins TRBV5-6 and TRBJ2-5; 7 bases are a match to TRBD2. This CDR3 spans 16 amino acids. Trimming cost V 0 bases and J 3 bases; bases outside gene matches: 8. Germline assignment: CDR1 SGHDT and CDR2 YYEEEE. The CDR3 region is CASSLAASGREETQYF. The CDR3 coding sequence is TGTGCCAGCAGCTTGGCGGCTAGCGGAAGGGAAGAGACCCAGTACTTC.

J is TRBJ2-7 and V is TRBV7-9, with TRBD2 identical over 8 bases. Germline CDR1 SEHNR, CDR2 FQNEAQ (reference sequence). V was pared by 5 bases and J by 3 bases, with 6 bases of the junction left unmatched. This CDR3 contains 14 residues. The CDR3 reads CASSVSGRDYEQYF. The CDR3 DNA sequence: TGTGCCAGCAGCGTAAGCGGGAGAGACTACGAGCAGTACTTC.

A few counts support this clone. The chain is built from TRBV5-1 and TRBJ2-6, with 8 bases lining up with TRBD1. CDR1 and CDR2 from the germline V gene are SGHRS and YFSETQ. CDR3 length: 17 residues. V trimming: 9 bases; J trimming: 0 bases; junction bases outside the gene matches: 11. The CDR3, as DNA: TGCGCCACCGCCTGGACAGGGTACCTCTCTGGGGCCAACGTCCTGACTTTC. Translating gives CATAWTGYLSGANVLTF.

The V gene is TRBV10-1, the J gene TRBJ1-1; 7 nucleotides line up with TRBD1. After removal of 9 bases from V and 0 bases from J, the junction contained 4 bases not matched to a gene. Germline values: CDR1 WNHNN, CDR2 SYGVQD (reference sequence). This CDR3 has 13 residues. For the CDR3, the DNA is TGCGCCAGTCGAGACAGGGTGAACACTGAAGCTTTCTTT. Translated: CASRDRVNTEAFF.

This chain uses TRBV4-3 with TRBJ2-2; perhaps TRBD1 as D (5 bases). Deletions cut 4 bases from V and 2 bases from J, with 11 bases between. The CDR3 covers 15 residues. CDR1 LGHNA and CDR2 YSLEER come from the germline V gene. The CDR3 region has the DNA TGCGCCAGCAGCCGACAGAGCCCCAACACCGGGGAGCTGTTTTTT. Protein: CASSRQSPNTGELFF.

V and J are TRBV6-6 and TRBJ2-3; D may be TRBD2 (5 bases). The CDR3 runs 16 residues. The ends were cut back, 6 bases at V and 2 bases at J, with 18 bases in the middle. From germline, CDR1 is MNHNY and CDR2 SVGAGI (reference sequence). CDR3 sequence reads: CASRVTAGSLTDTQYF. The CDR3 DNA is TGTGCCAGCAGAGTTACGGCGGGCTCCCTCACAGATACGCAGTATTTT.

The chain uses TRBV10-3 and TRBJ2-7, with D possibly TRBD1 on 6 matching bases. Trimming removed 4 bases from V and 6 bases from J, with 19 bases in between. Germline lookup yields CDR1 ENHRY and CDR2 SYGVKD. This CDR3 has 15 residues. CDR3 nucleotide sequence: TGTGCCATCAGTGTCAGACAGGACTCGGGTGCCGAGCAGTACTTC. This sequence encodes CAISVRQDSGAEQYF.

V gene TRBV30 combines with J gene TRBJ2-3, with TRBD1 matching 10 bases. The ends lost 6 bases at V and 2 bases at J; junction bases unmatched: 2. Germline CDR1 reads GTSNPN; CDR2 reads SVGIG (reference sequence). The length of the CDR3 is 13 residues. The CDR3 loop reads CACGTGDTDTQYF. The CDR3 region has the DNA TGTGCCTGCGGGACAGGGGACACAGATACGCAGTATTTT.

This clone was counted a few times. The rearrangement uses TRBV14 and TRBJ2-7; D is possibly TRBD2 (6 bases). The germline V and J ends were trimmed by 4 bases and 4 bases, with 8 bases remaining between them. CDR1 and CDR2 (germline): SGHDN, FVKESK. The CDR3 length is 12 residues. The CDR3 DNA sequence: TGTGCCAGCAGCCGTGGGAGGTACGAGCAGTACTTC. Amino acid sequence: CASSRGRYEQYF.

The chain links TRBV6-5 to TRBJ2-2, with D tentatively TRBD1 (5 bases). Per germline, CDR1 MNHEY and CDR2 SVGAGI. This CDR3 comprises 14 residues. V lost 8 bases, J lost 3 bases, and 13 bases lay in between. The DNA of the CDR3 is TGTGCCAGCGCGCCGACAGATTACACCGGGGAGCTGTTTTTT. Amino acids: CASAPTDYTGELFF.

CDR3 region: CASSVGTGSGANVLTF. As DNA, the CDR3 is TGTGCCAGCAGCGTTGGAACGGGCTCTGGGGCCAACGTCCTGACTTTC. J is TRBJ2-6 and V is TRBV9; D gene uncertain. CDR1 is SGDLS, CDR2 YYNGEE, per germline. The length of the CDR3 is 16 residues. Trimming left V 2 bases short and J 0 bases short, with 9 bases between.

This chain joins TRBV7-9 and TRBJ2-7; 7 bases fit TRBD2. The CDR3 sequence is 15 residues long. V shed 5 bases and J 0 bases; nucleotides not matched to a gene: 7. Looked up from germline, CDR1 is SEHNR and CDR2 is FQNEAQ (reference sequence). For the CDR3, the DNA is TGTGCCAGCAGCCCTCCGGGCGGGGGCTCCTACGAGCAGTACTTC. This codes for CASSPPGGGSYEQYF.

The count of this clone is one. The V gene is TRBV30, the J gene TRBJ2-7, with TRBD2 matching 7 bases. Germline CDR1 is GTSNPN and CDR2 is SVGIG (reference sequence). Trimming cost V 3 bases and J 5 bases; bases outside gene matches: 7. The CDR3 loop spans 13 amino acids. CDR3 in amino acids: CAWRGGSTNEQYF. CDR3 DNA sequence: TGTGCCTGGAGAGGCGGGAGTACCAACGAGCAGTACTTC.

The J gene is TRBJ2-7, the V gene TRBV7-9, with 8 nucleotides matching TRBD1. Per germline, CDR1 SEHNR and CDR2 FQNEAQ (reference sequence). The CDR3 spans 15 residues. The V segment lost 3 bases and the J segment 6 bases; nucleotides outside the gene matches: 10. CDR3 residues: CASSFGTGGFREQYF. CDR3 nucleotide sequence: TGTGCCAGCAGCTTCGGTACAGGGGGGTTTCGCGAGCAGTACTTC.

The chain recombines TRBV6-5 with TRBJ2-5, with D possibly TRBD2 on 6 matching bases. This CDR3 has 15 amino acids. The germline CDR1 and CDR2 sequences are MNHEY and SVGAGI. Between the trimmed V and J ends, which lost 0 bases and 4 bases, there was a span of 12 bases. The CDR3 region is CASSYSPRERETQYF. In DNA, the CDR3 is TGTGCCAGCAGTTACTCGCCACGGGAGAGAGAGACCCAGTACTTC.

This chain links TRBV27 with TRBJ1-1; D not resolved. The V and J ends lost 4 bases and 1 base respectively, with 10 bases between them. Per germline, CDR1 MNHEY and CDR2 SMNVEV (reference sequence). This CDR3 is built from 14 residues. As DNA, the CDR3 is TGTGCCAGCAGTTACCTGCGGCAGAACACTGAAGCTTTCTTT. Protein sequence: CASSYLRQNTEAFF.